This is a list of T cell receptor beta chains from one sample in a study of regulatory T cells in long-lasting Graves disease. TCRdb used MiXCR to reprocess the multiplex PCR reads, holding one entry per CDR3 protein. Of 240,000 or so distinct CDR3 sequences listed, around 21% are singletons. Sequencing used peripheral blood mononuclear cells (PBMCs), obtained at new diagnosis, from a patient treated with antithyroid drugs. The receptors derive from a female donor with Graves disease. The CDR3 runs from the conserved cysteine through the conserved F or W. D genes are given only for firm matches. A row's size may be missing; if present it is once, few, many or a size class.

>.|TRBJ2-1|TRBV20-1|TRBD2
CSARSPSGGWDEQFF
TGCAGTGCTAGATCCCCTAGCGGGGGCTGGGATGAGCAGTTCTTC
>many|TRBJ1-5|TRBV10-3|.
CASSLAGQPQHF
TGTGCCAGCAGTTTAGCAGGTCAGCCCCAGCATTTT
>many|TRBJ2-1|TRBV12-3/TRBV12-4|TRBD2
CASSPGLAGVYEQFF
TGTGCCAGCAGCCCCGGACTAGCGGGAGTCTATGAGCAGTTCTTC
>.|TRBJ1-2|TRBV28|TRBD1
CASSGQGAFGYTF
TGTGCCAGCAGTGGACAGGGGGCGTTCGGCTACACCTTC
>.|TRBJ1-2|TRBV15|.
CATSRDLGKTNYGYTF
TGTGCCACCAGCAGAGATCTAGGGAAAACCAACTATGGCTACACCTTC
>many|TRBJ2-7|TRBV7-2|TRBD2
CASSLGPRLARTYEQYF
TGTGCCAGCAGCTTAGGACCCAGACTAGCGCGAACCTACGAGCAGTACTTC
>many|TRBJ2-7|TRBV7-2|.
CASSSGAQINYEQYF
TGTGCCAGCAGCTCCGGCGCACAGATAAACTACGAGCAGTACTTC
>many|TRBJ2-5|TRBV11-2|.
CASSGTHQETQYF
TGTGCCAGCAGTGGGACTCATCAAGAGACCCAGTACTTC
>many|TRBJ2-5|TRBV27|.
CASSLGEDKTQYF
TGTGCCAGCAGTTTAGGGGAAGACAAGACCCAGTACTTC
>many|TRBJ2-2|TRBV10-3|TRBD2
CATMGLAGDGGTGELFF
TGTGCCACGATGGGCCTAGCGGGAGATGGGGGCACCGGGGAGCTGTTTTTT
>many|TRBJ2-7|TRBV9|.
CASSVDLGITYEQYF
TGTGCCAGCAGCGTAGATCTGGGGATCACCTACGAGCAGTACTTC
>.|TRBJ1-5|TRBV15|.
CATSSPSRVSQPQHF
TGTGCCACCAGCAGTCCGTCCCGAGTAAGTCAGCCCCAGCATTTT
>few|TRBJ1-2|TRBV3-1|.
CASSQATQGGYGYTF
TGTGCCAGCAGCCAAGCTACTCAAGGAGGCTATGGCTACACCTTC
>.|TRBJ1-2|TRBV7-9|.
CASSLYDILNYGYTF
TGTGCCAGCAGCTTATACGACATTTTAAACTATGGCTACACCTTC
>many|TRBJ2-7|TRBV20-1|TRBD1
CSANKGQVSSYEQYF
TGCAGTGCTAATAAGGGACAGGTGAGCTCCTACGAGCAGTACTTC
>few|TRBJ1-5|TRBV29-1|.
CSVGAGGQPQHF
TGCAGCGTGGGGGCCGGGGGGCAGCCCCAGCATTTT
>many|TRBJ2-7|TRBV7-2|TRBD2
CASSLEGTSGGYEQYF
TGTGCCAGCAGCTTAGAGGGAACTAGCGGGGGTTACGAGCAGTACTTC
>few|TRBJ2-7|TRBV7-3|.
CASSPSPGIPNYEQYF
TGTGCCAGCAGCCCGTCCCCAGGGATTCCCAACTACGAGCAGTACTTC
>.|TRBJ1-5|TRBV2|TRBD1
CASSGQGAGQPQHF
TGTGCCAGCAGTGGACAGGGGGCCGGTCAGCCCCAGCATTTT
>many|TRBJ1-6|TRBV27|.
CASSSVRSSYNSPLHF
TGTGCCAGCAGTAGCGTGCGGAGCTCCTATAATTCACCCCTCCACTTT
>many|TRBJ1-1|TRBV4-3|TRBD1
CASSQGTGGAEAFF
TGCGCCAGCAGCCAAGGGACAGGGGGAGCTGAAGCTTTCTTT
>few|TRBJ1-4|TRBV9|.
CASSVGAGTTNEKLFF
TGTGCCAGCAGCGTAGGGGCCGGGACAACTAATGAAAAACTGTTTTTT
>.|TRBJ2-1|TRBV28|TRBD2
CASSSPPSLAGMFNEQFF
TGTGCCAGCAGTTCCCCTCCCTCTCTAGCGGGAATGTTCAATGAGCAGTTCTTC
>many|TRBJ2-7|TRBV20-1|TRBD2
CSARGGGTSGSYEQYF
TGCAGTGCTAGAGGAGGGGGGACTAGCGGATCCTACGAGCAGTACTTC
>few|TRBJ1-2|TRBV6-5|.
CASSYQVSNYGYTF
TGTGCCAGCAGTTACCAGGTGTCCAACTATGGCTACACCTTC
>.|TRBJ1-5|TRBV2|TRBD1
CAGRMGTGGSNQAQHF
TGTGCCGGCAGAATGGGCACAGGGGGTAGCAATCAGGCCCAGCATTTT
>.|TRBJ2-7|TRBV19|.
CAIIPAPARQLTSYEQYF
TGTGCCATCATACCCGCCCCCGCCCGACAGCTAACCTCCTACGAGCAGTACTTC
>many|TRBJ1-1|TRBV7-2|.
CASRPPWGVTEAFF
TGTGCCAGCAGACCTCCCTGGGGGGTCACTGAAGCTTTCTTT
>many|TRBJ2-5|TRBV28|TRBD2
CASSLYGGASETQYF
TGTGCCAGCAGTCTCTACGGGGGGGCCTCAGAGACCCAGTACTTC
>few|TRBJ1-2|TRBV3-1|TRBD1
CASSQNRGAYGYTF
TGTGCCAGCAGCCAAAACAGGGGTGCCTATGGCTACACCTTC
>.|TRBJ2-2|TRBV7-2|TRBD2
CASSLDGERGATGELFF
TGTGCCAGCAGCTTAGACGGGGAGCGGGGGGCGACCGGGGAGCTGTTTTTT
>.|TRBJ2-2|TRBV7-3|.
CASSLSRGLNTGELFF
TGTGCCAGCAGCTTAAGCCGAGGGTTAAACACCGGGGAGCTGTTTTTT
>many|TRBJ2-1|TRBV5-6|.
CASSLLTLSYNNEQFF
TGTGCCAGCAGCTTGTTGACCCTCTCTTACAACAATGAGCAGTTCTTC
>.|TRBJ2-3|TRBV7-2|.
CASIGIGTRMADTQYF
TGTGCCAGCATCGGCATTGGGACACGGATGGCAGATACGCAGTATTTT
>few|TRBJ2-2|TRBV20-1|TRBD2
CSALMAGGLWSTGELFF
TGCAGTGCTCTCATGGCGGGAGGGCTCTGGAGCACCGGGGAGCTGTTTTTT